This T cell receptor beta chain was profiled in a study of beta chain features in type 1 diabetes. Only a few counts were recorded for this clone. The CDR3 is 12 amino acids. V lost 0 bases to trimming and J lost 10 bases, with 11 bases between them. Looked up from germline, CDR1 is GTSNPN and CDR2 is SVGIG (reference sequence). All of the isolated RNA was reverse transcribed, so expressed TCRB transcripts were sequenced. TCRdb keeps only in-frame clones here, not all; method: immunoSEQ multiplex PCR. The sample has fewer than 250,000 clones, 9% to 10% seen once. Sequencing was performed on naive CD4+ T cells from blood. The chain links TRBV30 to TRBJ2-3; no reliable D call. The TCR originated in a woman aged 18-29 years in good health. In nucleotides, the CDR3 is TGTGCCTGGAGTGTTTTGCGTCGGGCGCAGTATTTT. It translates to CAWSVLRRAQYF.